The 17 T cell receptor beta chains presented below share a single source sample, sequenced in a study of T cell clonality in common variable immunodeficiency. Produced via immunoSEQ multiplex PCR; TCRdb's table is partial and in-frame only. The sample is made up of roughly 58,000 clones, none counted only once. The sample was peripheral blood mononuclear cells. These TCRs come from a person aged 18 to 70 in good health.

This clone was counted ten times or more. Distinct nucleotide sequences in the sample also encode this CDR3. The CDR3 here is CASSFGQGYEQYF. The covered CDR3 bases are TGTGCCAGTAGTTTTGGACAAGGATACGAG. This chain links TRBV19 with TRBJ2-7; D perhaps matches TRBD1 (5 bases). The read ends 3 residues shy of where the CDR3 ends; the end is completed using the germline J gene. The CDR3 covers 13 residues. Trimming pared 5 bases from V and 4 bases from J, leaving 12 bases between. Per germline, CDR1 LNHDA and CDR2 SQIVND (reference sequence).

In this sample, this clone turned up many times. Read data end 3 residues before the CDR3 end; the end is taken from the germline J gene. The chain carries TRBV19 and TRBJ2-5, with TRBD1 matching over 10 bases. Germline V gene data show CDR1 as LNHDA and CDR2 as SQIVND (reference sequence). This CDR3 is built from 16 residues. J gave up 2 bases and V 3 bases, and 6 bases lay outside the gene matches. Incomplete CDR3 DNA: TGTGCCAGTAGTATCACTGGGACAGGGGAACAAGAGACC. This translates into CASSITGTGEQET. The whole CDR3 sequence is CASSITGTGEQETQYF.

The table lists this clone with many counts. The read is 3 residues too short to cover the CDR3 end, so that end is filled in from the germline J gene. This chain connects TRBV28 to TRBJ1-6; possibly TRBD1 for D (5 bases). Trimming pared 7 bases from V and 6 bases from J, leaving 7 bases between. The CDR3 is made up of 12 amino acids. CDR1 and CDR2 from the germline V gene are MDHEN and SYDVKM. Incomplete CDR3 DNA: TGTGCCAGCACCCAGGGTAATTCACCC. Amino acid sequence: CASTQGNSP. The CDR3 reads in full as CASTQGNSPLHF.

This clone came up many times. From the germline J gene comes the end of the CDR3, since the read stops 3 residues before it. The rearrangement links TRBV13 to TRBJ2-7; possible D gene TRBD2, 5 bases. The ends were cut back, 4 bases at V and 2 bases at J, with 15 bases in the middle. Germline V lookup: CDR1 PRHDT, CDR2 FYEKMQ (reference sequence). The CDR3 covers 15 residues. The part of the CDR3 DNA that was read is TGTGCCAGCAGCTCACCGGCACTAGGGACCTACGAG. This translates into CASSSPALGTYE. The entire CDR3 protein is CASSSPALGTYEQYF. Supplemented by reference TRBV13 and TRBJ2-7, the full variable domain reads AAGVIQSPRHLIKEKRETATLKCYPIPRHDTVYWYQQGPGQDPQFLISFYEKMQSDKGSIPDRFSAQQFSDYHSELNMSSLELGDSALYFCASSSPALGTYEQYFGPGTRLTVT.

This clone was recorded at least ten times. The read finishes 3 residues shy of the CDR3 end, and the germline J gene is used to complete it. The rearrangement joins TRBV18 to TRBJ2-3; the D gene is possibly TRBD1 (6 bases). Germline CDR1 KGHSH, CDR2 LQKENI. Trimming pared 5 bases from V and 2 bases from J, leaving 11 bases between. This CDR3 is built from 14 residues. The CDR3 bases that were read are TGTGCCAGCTCAAGGGACACTTACACAGATACG. This sequence encodes CASSRDTYTDT. The entire CDR3 protein is CASSRDTYTDTQYF.

This clone was found many times. The read gets to within 3 residues of the CDR3 end, and the germline J gene fills in the rest. The chain carries TRBV30 and TRBJ2-1, with TRBD2 matching 8 bases. This CDR3 contains 12 residues. Germline assignment: CDR1 GTSNPN and CDR2 SVGIG (reference sequence). V lost 5 bases and J lost 4; bases outside the gene matches: 1. CDR3 residues: CAWSSGYNEQFF. CDR3 DNA, as far as it was read: TGTGCCTGGTCTAGCGGGTACAATGAG.

This clone was counted ten times or more. The CDR3 goes on 3 residues after the read ends, and that part is filled in from the germline J gene. The chain carries TRBV5-1 and TRBJ2-2; 11 bases match TRBD1. This CDR3 is built from 16 residues. Losses at the gene ends were 3 bases for V and 4 bases for J; bases not matched to a gene: 5. Germline V CDR1 and CDR2: SGHRS, YFSETQ. Here the CDR3 reads CASSSGGTGGTGELFF. The part of the CDR3 DNA that was read is TGCGCCAGCAGCTCTGGAGGGACAGGGGGCACCGGGGAG. The whole variable domain, remainder taken from reference TRBV5-1 and TRBJ2-2, is KAGVTQTPRYLIKTRGQQVTLSCSPISGHRSVSWYQQTPGQGLQFLFEYFSETQRNKGNFPGRFSGRQFSNSRSEMNVSTLELGDSALYLCASSSGGTGGTGELFFGEGSRLTVL.

This clone came up many times. The missing CDR3 end, 3 residues past where the read stops, is filled in from the germline J gene. The J gene is TRBJ2-3, the V gene TRBV6-2 or TRBV6-3; D call uncertain. Germline lookup yields CDR1 MNHEY and CDR2 SVGEGT. Trimming left V 8 bases short and J 3 bases short, with 9 bases between. This CDR3 has 12 amino acids. Incomplete CDR3 DNA: TGTGCCAGCTCACGCACAACAGATACG. Translation gives CASSRTTDT. The full CDR3 sequence reads CASSRTTDTQYF.

This clone came up many times. The CDR3 goes on 3 residues after the read ends, and that part is filled in from the germline J gene. This chain connects TRBV7-2 to TRBJ2-7, with D possibly being TRBD1 (6 bases). Trimming left V 6 bases short and J 3 bases short, with 12 bases between. Germline CDR1 is SGHTA and CDR2 is FQGNSA. CDR3 length: 13 amino acids. CDR3 DNA (partial): TGTGCCAGCAGTATACCGGGACACTACGAG. Its translation is CASSIPGHYE. The complete CDR3 protein is CASSIPGHYEQYF.

At least ten counts were recorded for this clone. The DNA ends 3 residues before the CDR3 does, and the rest of the CDR3 is filled in from the germline J gene. V is TRBV19 and J is TRBJ1-1, with 7 bases matching TRBD1. CDR3 length equals 15 residues. Germline trimming cut 6 bases from V and 4 bases from J; bases unmatched to any gene: 11. Germline-derived CDR1 and CDR2 are LNHDA and SQIVND (reference sequence). The CDR3 loop is CASRPGTVGLTEAFF. Partial CDR3 DNA: TGTGCCAGTAGACCCGGGACAGTAGGCCTCACTGAA.

This clone occurred many times. The CDR3 end lies 3 residues beyond the end of the read and is filled in from the germline J gene. The chain combines TRBV19 with TRBJ2-3; 11 bases match TRBD2. Germline values: CDR1 LNHDA, CDR2 SQIVND (reference sequence). This CDR3 is 15 amino acids long. Trimming cost V 7 bases and J 4 bases; bases outside gene matches: 7. The CDR3 DNA, read in part, is TGTGCCAGTACTAAACTAGCGGGAGCGGCAGATACG. Its protein product is CASTKLAGAADT. The full CDR3 protein is CASTKLAGAADTQYF.

This clone was counted many times. With the read ending 3 residues before the CDR3 end, the germline J gene is used to fill in that end. The chain uses TRBV20-1 and TRBJ2-7; TRBD2 aligns across 10 bases. Germline values: CDR1 DFQATT, CDR2 SNEGSKA (reference sequence). The CDR3 length is 15 residues. Trimming cost V 4 bases and J 3 bases; bases outside gene matches: 9. The sequenced CDR3 bases are TGCAGTGCTAAATCCCCCGGGACTAGCGTCTACGAG. Translation gives CSAKSPGTSVYE. The whole CDR3 sequence is CSAKSPGTSVYEQYF.

This clone was recorded at least ten times. The CDR3 end falls 3 residues outside the read, so it is completed with the germline J gene. The chain links TRBV7-2 to TRBJ2-2; the match to TRBD2 covers 7 bases. The germline V gene encodes CDR1 SGHTA and CDR2 FQGNSA. The V segment lost 5 bases and the J segment 0 bases; nucleotides outside the gene matches: 0. The CDR3 runs 14 residues. CDR3 sequence reads: CASSGGANTGELFF. The sequenced part of the CDR3 DNA is TGTGCCAGCAGCGGGGGGGCGAACACCGGGGAG.

This clone has a handful of counts. Sequencing ends 3 residues short of the CDR3 end; the germline J gene provides the rest. In the same sample, other DNA sequences code for this CDR3. The chain has TRBV19 and TRBJ2-1, with 12 bases that match TRBD2. This CDR3 region has 15 residues. J was trimmed by 4 bases and V by 4 bases; bases with no gene match: 2. In germline, CDR1 is LNHDA, CDR2 SQIVND (reference sequence). CDR3 DNA, as far as it was read: TGTGCCAGTAGTACACTAGCGGGAGGTTACAATGAG. It codes for CASSTLAGGYNE. The full CDR3 protein is CASSTLAGGYNEQFF.

At least ten counts were recorded for this clone. The missing CDR3 end, 3 residues past where the read stops, is filled in from the germline J gene. The chain carries TRBV19 and TRBJ1-6; 8 bases map to TRBD1. Germline CDR1 LNHDA, CDR2 SQIVND (reference sequence). V shed 7 bases and J 7 bases; nucleotides not matched to a gene: 3. The CDR3 is 13 residues long. The CDR3 bases that were read are TGTGCCAGTACGGACAGGGAAAATTCACCC. Protein product: CASTDRENSP. The full CDR3 protein is CASTDRENSPLHF.

Ten or more counts support this clone. The read terminates 3 residues ahead of where the CDR3 ends, so the germline J gene completes it. The rearrangement links TRBV7-2 to TRBJ1-5; D is undetermined. Germline lookup yields CDR1 SGHTA and CDR2 FQGNSA. There are 17 residues in the CDR3. The V and J ends lost 0 bases and 2 bases respectively, with 14 bases between them. Partial CDR3 DNA: TGTGCCAGCAGCTTAGCCCCATCGGGTCTCCGCAATCAGCCC. This codes for CASSLAPSGLRNQP. The CDR3 in full is CASSLAPSGLRNQPQHF.

This clone has at least ten counts. Read data end 3 residues before the CDR3 end; the end is taken from the germline J gene. The V call is TRBV7-2, the J call TRBJ2-7; the match to TRBD2 covers 10 bases. The CDR3 spans 15 residues. Germline assignment: CDR1 SGHTA and CDR2 FQGNSA. V lost 4 bases to trimming and J lost 2 bases; unmatched junction nucleotides: 5. The sequenced CDR3 bases are TGTGCCAGCAGCTCCCGGACTAGCGGCGCCTACGAG. It encodes CASSSRTSGAYE. The full CDR3 sequence reads CASSSRTSGAYEQYF.